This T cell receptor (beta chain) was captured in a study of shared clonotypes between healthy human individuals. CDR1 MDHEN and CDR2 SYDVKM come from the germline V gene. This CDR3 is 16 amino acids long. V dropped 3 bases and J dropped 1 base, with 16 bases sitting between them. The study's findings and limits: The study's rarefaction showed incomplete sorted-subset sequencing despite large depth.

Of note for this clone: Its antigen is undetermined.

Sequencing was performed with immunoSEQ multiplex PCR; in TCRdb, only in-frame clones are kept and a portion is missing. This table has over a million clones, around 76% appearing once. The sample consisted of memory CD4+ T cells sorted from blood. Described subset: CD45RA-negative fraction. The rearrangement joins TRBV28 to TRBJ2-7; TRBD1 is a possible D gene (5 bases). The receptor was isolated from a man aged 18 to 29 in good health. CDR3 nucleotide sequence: TGTGCCAGCAGTTTTAAGGCAGGGCCCTCATCCTACGAGCAGTACTTC. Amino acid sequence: CASSFKAGPSSYEQYF.